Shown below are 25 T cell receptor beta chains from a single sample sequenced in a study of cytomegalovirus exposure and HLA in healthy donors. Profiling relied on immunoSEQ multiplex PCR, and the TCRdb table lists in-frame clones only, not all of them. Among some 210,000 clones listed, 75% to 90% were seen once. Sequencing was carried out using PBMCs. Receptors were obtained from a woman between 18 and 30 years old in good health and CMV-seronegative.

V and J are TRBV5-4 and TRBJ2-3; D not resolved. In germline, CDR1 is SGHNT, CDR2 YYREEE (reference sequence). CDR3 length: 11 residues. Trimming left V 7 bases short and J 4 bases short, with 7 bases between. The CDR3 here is CASSVADTQYF. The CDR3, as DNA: TGTGCCAGCTCCGTCGCAGATACGCAGTATTTT.

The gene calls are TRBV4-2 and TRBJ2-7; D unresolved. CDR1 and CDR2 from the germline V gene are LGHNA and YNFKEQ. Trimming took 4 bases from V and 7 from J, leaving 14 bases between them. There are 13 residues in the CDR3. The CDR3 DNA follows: TGTGCCAGCAGCCCCGACTCTCCTCGGGAGCAGTACTTC. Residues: CASSPDSPREQYF.

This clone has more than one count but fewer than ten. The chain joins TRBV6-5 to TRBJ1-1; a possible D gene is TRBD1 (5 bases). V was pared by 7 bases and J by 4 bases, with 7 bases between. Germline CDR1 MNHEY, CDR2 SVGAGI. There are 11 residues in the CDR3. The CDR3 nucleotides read TGTGCCAGCATGGGGGTCACTGAAGCTTTCTTT. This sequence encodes CASMGVTEAFF.

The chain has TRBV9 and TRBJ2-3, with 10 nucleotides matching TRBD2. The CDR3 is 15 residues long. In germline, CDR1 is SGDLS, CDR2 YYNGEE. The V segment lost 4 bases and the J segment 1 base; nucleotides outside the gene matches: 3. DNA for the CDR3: TGTGCCAGCAGCCCTAGCGGGGGAGGCACAGATACGCAGTATTTT. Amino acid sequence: CASSPSGGGTDTQYF.

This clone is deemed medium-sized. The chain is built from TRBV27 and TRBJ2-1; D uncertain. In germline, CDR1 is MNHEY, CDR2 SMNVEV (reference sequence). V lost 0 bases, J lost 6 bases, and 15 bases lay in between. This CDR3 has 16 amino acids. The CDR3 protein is CASSLSMTALFNEQFF. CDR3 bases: TGTGCCAGCAGTTTATCGATGACTGCATTATTCAATGAGCAGTTCTTC.

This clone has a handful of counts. The CDR3 loop is CASRPGQTNTEAFF. The CDR3 nucleotides are TGTGCCAGCAGACCGGGACAGACGAACACTGAAGCTTTCTTT. The chain recombines TRBV4-2 with TRBJ1-1; 7 nucleotides align to TRBD1. CDR1 LGHNA and CDR2 YNFKEQ come from the germline V gene. Trimming at V came to 6 bases and at J to 1 base, leaving 5 bases not matched to a gene. The CDR3 totals 14 residues.

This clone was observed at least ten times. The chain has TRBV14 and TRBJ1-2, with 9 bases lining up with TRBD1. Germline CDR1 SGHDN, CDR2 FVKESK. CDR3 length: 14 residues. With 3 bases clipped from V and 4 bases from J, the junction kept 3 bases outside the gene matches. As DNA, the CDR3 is TGTGCCAGCAGCCAGGGGACAGGGTTCTATGGCTACACCTTC. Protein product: CASSQGTGFYGYTF.

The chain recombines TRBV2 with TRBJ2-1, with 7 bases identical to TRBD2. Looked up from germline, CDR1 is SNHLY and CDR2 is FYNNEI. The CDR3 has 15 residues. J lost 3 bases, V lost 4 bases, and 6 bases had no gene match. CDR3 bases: TGTGCCAGCAGTGGACCTGCGGGAGACTACAATGAGCAGTTCTTC. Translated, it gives CASSGPAGDYNEQFF.

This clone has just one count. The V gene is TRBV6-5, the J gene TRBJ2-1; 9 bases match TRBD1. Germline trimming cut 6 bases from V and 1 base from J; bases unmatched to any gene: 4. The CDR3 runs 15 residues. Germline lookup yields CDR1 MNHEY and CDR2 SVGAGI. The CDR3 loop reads CASSPDRGSYNEQFF. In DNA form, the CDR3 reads TGTGCCAGCAGCCCGGACAGGGGATCCTACAATGAGCAGTTCTTC.

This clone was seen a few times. Written as DNA, the CDR3 is TGTGCCAGCAGTGAATGGGTGAAGTTTGAGGGCACTGAAGCTTTCTTT. It translates to CASSEWVKFEGTEAFF. This chain uses TRBV2 with TRBJ1-1; D not certain. The germline V gene encodes CDR1 SNHLY and CDR2 FYNNEI. The V gene lost 2 bases and the J gene lost 4 bases, with 17 bases spanning the gap. The CDR3 covers 16 residues.

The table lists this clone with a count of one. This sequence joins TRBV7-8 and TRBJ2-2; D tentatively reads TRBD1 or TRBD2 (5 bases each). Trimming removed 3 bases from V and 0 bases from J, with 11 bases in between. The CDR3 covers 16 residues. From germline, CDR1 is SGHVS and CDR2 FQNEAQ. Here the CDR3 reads CASSFVGDANTGELFF. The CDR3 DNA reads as TGTGCCAGCAGCTTTGTGGGGGACGCGAACACCGGGGAGCTGTTTTTT.

This CDR3 is CASSVVDVPYEQYF. The CDR3 nucleotides are TGTGCCAGCAGCGTAGTTGACGTCCCCTACGAGCAGTACTTC. The chain uses TRBV9 and TRBJ2-7; no definite D call. Trimming pared 0 bases from V and 2 bases from J, leaving 9 bases between. CDR3 length equals 14 residues. Germline V gene data show CDR1 as SGDLS and CDR2 as YYNGEE.

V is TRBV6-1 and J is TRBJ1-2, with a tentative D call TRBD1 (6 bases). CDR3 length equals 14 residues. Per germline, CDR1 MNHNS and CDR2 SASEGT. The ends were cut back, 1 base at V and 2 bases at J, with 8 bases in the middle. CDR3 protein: CASSEGTANYGYTF. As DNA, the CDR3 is TGTGCCAGCAGTGAAGGGACAGCAAACTATGGCTACACCTTC.

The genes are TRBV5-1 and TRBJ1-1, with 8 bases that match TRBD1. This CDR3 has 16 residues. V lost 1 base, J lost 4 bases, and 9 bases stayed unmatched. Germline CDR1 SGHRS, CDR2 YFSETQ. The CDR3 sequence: CASSLWTGTGGTEAFF. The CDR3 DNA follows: TGCGCCAGCAGCTTGTGGACAGGGACGGGAGGCACTGAAGCTTTCTTT.

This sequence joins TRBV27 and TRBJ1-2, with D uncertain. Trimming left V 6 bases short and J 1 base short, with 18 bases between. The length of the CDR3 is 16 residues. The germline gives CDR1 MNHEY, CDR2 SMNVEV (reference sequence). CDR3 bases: TGTGCCAGCAGCCTCTTAGGCCCCCCCCTTAACTATGGCTACACCTTC. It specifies CASSLLGPPLNYGYTF.

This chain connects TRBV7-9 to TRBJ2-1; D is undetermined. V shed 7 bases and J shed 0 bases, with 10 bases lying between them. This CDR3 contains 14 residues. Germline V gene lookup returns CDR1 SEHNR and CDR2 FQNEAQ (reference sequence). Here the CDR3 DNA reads TGTGCCAGCACGGACCGGAGCTCCTACAATGAGCAGTTCTTC. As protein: CASTDRSSYNEQFF.

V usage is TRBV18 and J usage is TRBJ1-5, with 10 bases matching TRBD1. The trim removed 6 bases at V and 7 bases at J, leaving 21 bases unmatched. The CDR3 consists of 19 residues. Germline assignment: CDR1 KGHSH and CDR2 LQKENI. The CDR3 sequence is CASSPGGRDRGLGGQPQHF. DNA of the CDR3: TGTGCCAGCTCCCCAGGGGGCCGGGACAGGGGCCTCGGAGGACAGCCCCAGCATTTT.

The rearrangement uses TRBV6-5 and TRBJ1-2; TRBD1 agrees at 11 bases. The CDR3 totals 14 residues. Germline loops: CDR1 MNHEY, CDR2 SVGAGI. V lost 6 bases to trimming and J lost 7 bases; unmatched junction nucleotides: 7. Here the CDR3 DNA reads TGTGCCAGCAGCTTGGACAGGGGGCGACTTGGCTACACCTTC. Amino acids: CASSLDRGRLGYTF.

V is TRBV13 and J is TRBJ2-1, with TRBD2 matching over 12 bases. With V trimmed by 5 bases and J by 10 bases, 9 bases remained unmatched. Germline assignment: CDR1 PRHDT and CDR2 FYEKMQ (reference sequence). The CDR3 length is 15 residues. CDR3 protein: CASSPRLAGVQEQFF. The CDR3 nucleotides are TGTGCCAGCAGCCCTCGACTAGCGGGAGTTCAAGAGCAGTTCTTC.

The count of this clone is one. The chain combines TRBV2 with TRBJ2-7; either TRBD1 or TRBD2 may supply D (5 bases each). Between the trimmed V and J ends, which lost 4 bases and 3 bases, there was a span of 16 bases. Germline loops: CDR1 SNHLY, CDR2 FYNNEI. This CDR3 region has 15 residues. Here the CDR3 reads CASSAQGTGIYEQYF. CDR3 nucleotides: TGTGCCAGCAGTGCGCAGGGCACCGGGATCTACGAGCAGTACTTC. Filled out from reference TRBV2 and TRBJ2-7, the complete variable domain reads EPEVTQTPSHQVTQMGQEVILRCVPISNHLYFYWYRQILGQKVEFLVSFYNNEISEKSEIFDDQFSVERPDGSNFTLKIRSTKLEDSAMYFCASSAQGTGIYEQYFGPGTRLTVT.

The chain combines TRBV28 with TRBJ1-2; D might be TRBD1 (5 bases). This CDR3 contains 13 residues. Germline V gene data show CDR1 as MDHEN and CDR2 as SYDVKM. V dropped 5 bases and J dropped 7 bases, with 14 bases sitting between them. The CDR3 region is CASSPPGGTGYTF. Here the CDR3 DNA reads TGTGCCAGCAGTCCCCCTGGGGGGACTGGCTACACCTTC.

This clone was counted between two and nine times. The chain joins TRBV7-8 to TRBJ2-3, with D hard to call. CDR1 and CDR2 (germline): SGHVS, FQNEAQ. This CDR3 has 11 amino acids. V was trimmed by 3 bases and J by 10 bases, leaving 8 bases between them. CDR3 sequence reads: CASSFHEAQYF. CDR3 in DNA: TGTGCCAGCAGCTTTCATGAGGCGCAGTATTTT.

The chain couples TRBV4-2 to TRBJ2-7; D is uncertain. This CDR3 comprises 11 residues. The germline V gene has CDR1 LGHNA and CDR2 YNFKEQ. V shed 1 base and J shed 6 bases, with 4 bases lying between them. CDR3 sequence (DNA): TGTGCCAGCAGCCAAGGGGTCGAGCAGTACTTC. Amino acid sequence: CASSQGVEQYF.

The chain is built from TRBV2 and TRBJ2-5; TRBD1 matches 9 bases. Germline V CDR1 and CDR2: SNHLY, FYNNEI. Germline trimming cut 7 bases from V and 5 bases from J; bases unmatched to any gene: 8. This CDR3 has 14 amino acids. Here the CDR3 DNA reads TGTGCCAGCAATGACAGGGGGAATCGCGAGACCCAGTACTTC. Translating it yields CASNDRGNRETQYF.

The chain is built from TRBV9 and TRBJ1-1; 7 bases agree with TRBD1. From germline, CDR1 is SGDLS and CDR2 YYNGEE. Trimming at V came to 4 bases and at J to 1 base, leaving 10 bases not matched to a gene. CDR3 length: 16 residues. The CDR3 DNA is TGTGCCAGCAGCACTTACCCGGGACAGCCGAACACTGAAGCTTTCTTT. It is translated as CASSTYPGQPNTEAFF.